This T cell receptor beta chain was sequenced during a study of T cell responses to AZD1222 COVID-19 vaccine. The data were produced by immunoSEQ multiplex PCR, yet TCRdb's version contains in-frame clones alone and is incomplete. Altogether 100,000 to 150,000 clones are present, less than 95% being singletons, with the ten largest covering roughly 4.4%. The J segment lost 0 bases and the V segment lost 5 bases, leaving 6 bases of the junction unmatched. From germline, CDR1 is MDHEN and CDR2 SYDVKM. This CDR3 region has 16 residues. This TCR was recovered from an adult in good health. The rearrangement uses TRBV28 and TRBJ2-2; 7 positions agree with TRBD1. Sequenced here: peripheral blood, sampled on day 0 of MenACWY control vaccination. CDR3 amino acids: CASSPGTATNTGELFF. In DNA, the CDR3 is TGTGCCAGCAGTCCGGGGACAGCTACGAACACCGGGGAGCTGTTTTTT.